The clone carrying this T cell receptor beta chain was counted many times. The target antigen is unknown. These data come from a study of metastatic and nonmetastatic thyroid tumors. Broader study findings: Reports indicated that malignant thyroid tumors showed significantly higher TCR beta diversity than benign nodules did, in blood and tumor.

All patients were untreated before thyroid surgery. J gave up 3 bases and V 3 bases, and 1 base lay outside the gene matches. This CDR3 has 14 residues. Per germline, CDR1 WSHSY and CDR2 SAAADI. Using MiXCR, TCRdb re-called clones from the PCR reads. The repertoire consists of fewer than 40,000 clones, with approximately 19% occurring once and the leading ten covering roughly 13%. V gene TRBV10-2 combines with J gene TRBJ2-7; 11 bases align to TRBD2. The sequence derives from a female donor with papillary thyroid cancer or a benign thyroid nodule (not recorded which). Some clones in this sample may be carry-over from other donors' samples. The specimen was tumor tissue. CDR3 sequence: CASSDTSGSYEQYF. The DNA of the CDR3 is TGCGCCAGCAGTGATACTAGCGGGAGCTACGAGCAGTACTTC.